The next 25 T cell receptor beta chains were all read from a single sample in a study of Ad26.COV2.S vaccination and SARS-CoV-2 variants. The treatment was: over 15 received Ad26.COV2.S at low or high dose, single or two shots; 5 received placebo; per-sample allocation not given. Sampling occurred on day 63 after the first vaccine or placebo injection. The data were produced by immunoSEQ multiplex PCR, yet TCRdb's version contains in-frame clones alone and is incomplete. This sample has 350,000 to 500,000 clones, with about 92% found just once. The sequenced sample was peripheral blood, obtained in a trial of Ad26.COV2.S vaccine versus placebo. The origin of the receptors is a person aged 18 to 59 who received the Ad26.COV2.S COVID-19 vaccine or a placebo.

The J gene is TRBJ2-1, the V gene TRBV9; 9 bases match TRBD2. CDR1 is SGDLS, CDR2 YYNGEE, per germline. The CDR3 sequence is 20 residues long. V trimming: 0 bases; J trimming: 0 bases; junction bases outside the gene matches: 13. The CDR3 DNA reads as TGTGCCAGCAGCGTAGAAGGAACGACCGGTAGCGGGGGCTCCTACAATGAGCAGTTCTTC. Protein sequence: CASSVEGTTGSGGSYNEQFF. Together with reference TRBV9 and TRBJ2-1, the CDR3 gives the full variable domain: DSGVTQTPKHLITATGQRVTLRCSPRSGDLSVYWYQQSLDQGLQFLIQYYNGEERAKGNILERFSAQQFPDLHSELNLSSLELGDSALYFCASSVEGTTGSGGSYNEQFFGPGTRLTVL.

This chain connects TRBV6-2 or TRBV6-3 to TRBJ2-7; D remains ambiguous. V was trimmed by 2 bases and J by 0 bases, leaving 14 bases between them. The CDR3 consists of 16 residues. Germline V gene data show CDR1 as MNHEY and CDR2 as SVGEGT. The CDR3 loop is CASSYPFGFLSYEQYF. DNA for the CDR3: TGTGCCAGCAGTTACCCCTTTGGGTTTCTCTCCTACGAGCAGTACTTC.

This clone appeared a single time. The chain uses TRBV7-6 and TRBJ2-1, with 14 bases identical to TRBD2. Germline V gene data show CDR1 as SGHVS and CDR2 as FNYEAQ. J gave up 1 base and V 5 bases, and 7 bases lay outside the gene matches. This CDR3 region has 18 residues. DNA of the CDR3: TGTGCCAGCAGCCCTGGGACTAGCGGGAGAGGTTCCTACAATGAGCAGTTCTTC. This codes for CASSPGTSGRGSYNEQFF.

The chain recombines TRBV19 with TRBJ2-7; weak D call: TRBD1 (6 bases). This CDR3 is built from 13 residues. Trimming removed 2 bases from V and 3 bases from J, with 8 bases in between. Germline-derived CDR1 and CDR2 are LNHDA and SQIVND (reference sequence). CDR3 nucleotides: TGTGCCAGTAGTATAAGGGGGATCTACGAGCAGTACTTC. This codes for CASSIRGIYEQYF. The full variable domain, completed using reference TRBV19 and TRBJ2-7, is DGGITQSPKYLFRKEGQNVTLSCEQNLNHDAMYWYRQDPGQGLRLIYYSQIVNDFQKGDIAEGYSVSREKKESFPLTVTSAQKNPTAFYLCASSIRGIYEQYFGPGTRLTVT.

The chain is built from TRBV3-1 (or the pseudogene TRBV3-2) and TRBJ2-2; a weak D match, TRBD1 (6 bases). The V end was cut by 4 bases, the J end by 2 bases, with 11 bases between. There are 15 residues in the CDR3. Germline-derived CDR1 and CDR2 are LGHDT and YNNKEL (reference sequence). CDR3 sequence: CASSPRDTNTGELFF. For the CDR3, the DNA is TGTGCCAGCAGCCCCCGGGACACTAACACCGGGGAGCTGTTTTTT.

V gene TRBV5-1 combines with J gene TRBJ2-7; D might be TRBD1 or TRBD2, each matching 5 bases. Deletions cut 0 bases from V and 4 bases from J, with 14 bases between. The CDR3 runs 15 residues. Germline CDR1 reads SGHRS; CDR2 reads YFSETQ. Written as DNA, the CDR3 is TGCGCCAGCAGCTTGGGGACAACCCGGGGATACGAGCAGTACTTC. Its protein is CASSLGTTRGYEQYF.

The gene calls are TRBV28 and TRBJ2-1, with a weak D call TRBD2 (5 bases). The CDR3 extends over 12 amino acids. Germline V gives CDR1 MDHEN, CDR2 SYDVKM. Trimming removed 6 bases at V and 6 bases at J, with 9 bases between. The CDR3 nucleotides read TGTGCCAGCAGCTCGGACTTCAATGAGCAGTTCTTC. It specifies CASSSDFNEQFF.

This clone was observed a handful of times. In the same sample, other DNA sequences code for this CDR3. V gene TRBV9 combines with J gene TRBJ1-2; 8 positions agree with TRBD1. The germline CDR1 and CDR2 sequences are SGDLS and YYNGEE. The CDR3 spans 16 residues. The junction had 5 bases not matched to a gene; V was cut back by 0 bases and J by 1 base. In DNA, the CDR3 is TGTGCCAGCAGCGTAGCATGGACAGGGCTTAACTATGGCTACACCTTC. The encoded protein is CASSVAWTGLNYGYTF. Full variable domain (remainder filled in from reference TRBV9 and TRBJ1-2): DSGVTQTPKHLITATGQRVTLRCSPRSGDLSVYWYQQSLDQGLQFLIQYYNGEERAKGNILERFSAQQFPDLHSELNLSSLELGDSALYFCASSVAWTGLNYGYTFGSGTRLTVV.

The gene calls are TRBV19 and TRBJ1-5; possible D gene TRBD1, 5 bases. Germline CDR1 and CDR2: LNHDA and SQIVND (reference sequence). This CDR3 has 15 amino acids. V shed 6 bases and J shed 3 bases, with 15 bases lying between them. The CDR3 loop reads CASSPGDRDNQPQHF. In DNA form, the CDR3 reads TGTGCCAGTAGCCCTGGGGACCGAGACAATCAGCCCCAGCATTTT.

The rearrangement uses TRBV2 and TRBJ2-7; 8 bases are shared with TRBD2. The germline V gene has CDR1 SNHLY and CDR2 FYNNEI. The CDR3 is 17 residues long. The V gene end was trimmed by 7 bases and the J gene end by 1 base; junction bases not matched to a gene: 15. The CDR3 nucleotides are TGTGCCAGCAAAACGGGACTAGAGGTAATCTATTCCTACGAGCAGTACTTC. Translated: CASKTGLEVIYSYEQYF.

The gene calls are TRBV27 and TRBJ1-1; TRBD1 aligns across 8 bases. The germline V gene has CDR1 MNHEY and CDR2 SMNVEV (reference sequence). The CDR3 is made up of 14 amino acids. V trimming: 5 bases; J trimming: 4 bases; junction bases outside the gene matches: 6. CDR3 in amino acids: CASSGQGATTEAFF. The DNA for the CDR3 is TGTGCCAGCAGTGGACAGGGAGCTACCACTGAAGCTTTCTTT.

The genes are TRBV21-1 and TRBJ1-5; the D call in the table, TRBD1, was not verified against the DNA. TRBV21-1 is tagged as a pseudogene. The CDR3 spans 16 residues. CDR3 sequence (DNA): TGTGCCAGCAGCAAATTTAAGGGGATGAGGAATCAGCCCCAGCATTTT. This encodes CASSKFKGMRNQPQHF.

The chain couples TRBV18 to TRBJ2-2, with 9 nucleotides matching TRBD1. There are 14 residues in the CDR3. With 10 bases clipped from V and 1 base from J, the junction kept 4 bases outside the gene matches. CDR1 and CDR2 (germline): KGHSH, LQKENI. CDR3 in DNA: TGTGCCACCGTGGGACAGGGGAACACCGGGGAGCTGTTTTTT. It codes for CATVGQGNTGELFF.

J is TRBJ2-7 and V is TRBV27; 8 positions match TRBD2. V lost 2 bases to trimming and J lost 2 bases; unmatched junction nucleotides: 8. Germline CDR1 reads MNHEY; CDR2 reads SMNVEV (reference sequence). This CDR3 contains 16 residues. CDR3 bases: TGTGCCAGCAGTTTAAAGGCGGGAGGTACCGCCTACGAGCAGTACTTC. It codes for CASSLKAGGTAYEQYF.

The genes are TRBV10-3 and TRBJ2-7, with D possibly matching TRBD1 (6 bases). The V gene's germline CDR1 is ENHRY and CDR2 SYGVKD. This CDR3 region has 14 residues. V lost 5 bases to trimming and J lost 5 bases, with 16 bases between them. The DNA for the CDR3 is TGTGCCATCAGTTCTCCCGACAGGCCTGACGAGCAGTACTTC. Translated, it gives CAISSPDRPDEQYF.

The gene calls are TRBV19 and TRBJ2-1; possibly TRBD1 for D (6 bases). Deletions cut 4 bases from V and 0 bases from J, with 13 bases between. Per the germline V gene, CDR1 is LNHDA and CDR2 is SQIVND (reference sequence). This CDR3 has 16 residues. The chain's CDR3 is CASSKDRGSSYNEQFF. The CDR3 nucleotides are TGTGCCAGTAGTAAGGACAGAGGGAGCTCCTACAATGAGCAGTTCTTC. Variable domain in full (rest from reference TRBV19 and TRBJ2-1): DGGITQSPKYLFRKEGQNVTLSCEQNLNHDAMYWYRQDPGQGLRLIYYSQIVNDFQKGDIAEGYSVSREKKESFPLTVTSAQKNPTAFYLCASSKDRGSSYNEQFFGPGTRLTVL.

This clone showed up just a few times. V and J are TRBV5-1 and TRBJ1-1; the D is unclear. V lost 2 bases to trimming and J lost 1 base, with 12 bases between them. CDR3 length equals 15 residues. CDR1 and CDR2 from the germline V gene are SGHRS and YFSETQ. The CDR3 here is CASSLSPTANTEAFF. The CDR3 coding sequence is TGCGCCAGCAGCTTATCCCCCACAGCGAACACTGAAGCTTTCTTT.

J is TRBJ1-4 and V is TRBV2; D is possibly TRBD1 (6 bases). The CDR3 has 14 residues. V dropped 6 bases and J dropped 3 bases, with 11 bases sitting between them. Germline CDR1 SNHLY, CDR2 FYNNEI. CDR3: CASSPGVSNEKLFF. CDR3 DNA: TGTGCCAGCAGCCCAGGGGTATCTAATGAAAAACTGTTTTTT.

The CDR3 region is CASSFLGSETQYF. The CDR3 DNA follows: TGTGCCAGCAGCTTCTTGGGGTCAGAGACCCAGTACTTC. The chain recombines TRBV7-9 with TRBJ2-5; D is uncertain. V dropped 3 bases and J dropped 4 bases, with 9 bases sitting between them. The CDR3 length is 13 residues. Germline loops: CDR1 SEHNR, CDR2 FQNEAQ (reference sequence).

The chain has TRBV9 and TRBJ1-1; the match to TRBD1 covers 10 bases. CDR3 length equals 15 residues. Trimming cost V 0 bases and J 4 bases; bases outside gene matches: 3. From germline, CDR1 is SGDLS and CDR2 YYNGEE. The CDR3 spells CASSVGTGGATEAFF. The CDR3 coding sequence is TGTGCCAGCAGCGTAGGGACAGGGGGAGCCACTGAAGCTTTCTTT.

The CDR3: CASAPSGRGNEQYF. The CDR3 nucleotides are TGTGCCAGTGCTCCGAGCGGGAGGGGTAACGAGCAGTACTTC. This chain connects TRBV19 to TRBJ2-7, with 10 bases fitting TRBD2. The V and J ends lost 8 bases and 5 bases, in that order; junction bases with no gene match: 9. CDR3 length: 14 residues. Germline CDR1 and CDR2: LNHDA and SQIVND (reference sequence).

The chain is built from TRBV7-9 and TRBJ2-5; the D gene is possibly TRBD2 (6 bases). The germline V gene has CDR1 SEHNR and CDR2 FQNEAQ (reference sequence). There are 15 residues in the CDR3. Trimming cost V 5 bases and J 2 bases, with 15 bases left between them. The chain's CDR3 is CASSIGGPGQETQYF. Here the CDR3 DNA reads TGTGCCAGCAGCATCGGAGGGCCTGGACAAGAGACCCAGTACTTC.

The chain is built from TRBV27 and TRBJ2-7, with 8 bases matching TRBD1. CDR3 size: 16 residues. Germline CDR1 is MNHEY and CDR2 is SMNVEV (reference sequence). J gave up 1 base and V 2 bases, and 7 bases lay outside the gene matches. The CDR3 region is CASSLARGTGSYEQYF. The CDR3 DNA reads TGTGCCAGCAGTTTAGCCCGGGGGACAGGTTCCTACGAGCAGTACTTC.

This rearrangement joins TRBV11-2 to TRBJ2-3; D not resolved. This CDR3 has 16 amino acids. Looked up from germline, CDR1 is SGHAT and CDR2 is FQNNGV. The V end lost 2 bases, the J end lost 1 base, and 13 bases lay between the germline ends. DNA for the CDR3: TGTGCCAGCAGCTTATCCCGTAGTCTCCGCACAGATACGCAGTATTTT. It specifies CASSLSRSLRTDTQYF.

The rearrangement uses TRBV4-3 and TRBJ1-1; D not resolved. The V end was cut by 2 bases, the J end by 1 base, with 8 bases between. Germline lookup yields CDR1 LGHNA and CDR2 YSLEER. The CDR3 has 14 amino acids. The CDR3 region has the DNA TGCGCCAGCAGCCAAAATATAGGGAACACTGAAGCTTTCTTT. It translates to CASSQNIGNTEAFF.